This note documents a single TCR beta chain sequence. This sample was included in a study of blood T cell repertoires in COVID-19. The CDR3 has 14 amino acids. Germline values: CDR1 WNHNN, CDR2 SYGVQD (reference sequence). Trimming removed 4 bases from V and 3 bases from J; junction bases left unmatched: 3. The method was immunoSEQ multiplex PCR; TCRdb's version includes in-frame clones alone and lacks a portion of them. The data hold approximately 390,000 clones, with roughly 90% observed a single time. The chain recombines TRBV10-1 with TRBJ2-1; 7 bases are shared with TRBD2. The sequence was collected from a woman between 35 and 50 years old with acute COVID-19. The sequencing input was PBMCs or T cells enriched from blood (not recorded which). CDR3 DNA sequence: TGCGCCAGCAGTGGGGGGGGGAACTACAATGAGCAGTTCTTC. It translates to CASSGGGNYNEQFF.